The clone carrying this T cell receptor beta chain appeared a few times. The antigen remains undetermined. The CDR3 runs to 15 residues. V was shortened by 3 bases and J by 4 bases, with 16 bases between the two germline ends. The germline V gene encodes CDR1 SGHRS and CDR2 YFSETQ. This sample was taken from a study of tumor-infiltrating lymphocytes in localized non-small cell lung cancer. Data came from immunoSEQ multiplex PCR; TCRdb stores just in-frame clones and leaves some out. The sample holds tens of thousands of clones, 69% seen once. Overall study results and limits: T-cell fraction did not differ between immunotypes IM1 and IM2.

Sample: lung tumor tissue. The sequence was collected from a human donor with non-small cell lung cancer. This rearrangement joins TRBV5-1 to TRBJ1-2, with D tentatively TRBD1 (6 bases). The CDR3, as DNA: TGCGCCAGCAGCTATTTGACAGGTGGAAGCTATGGCTACACCTTC. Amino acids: CASSYLTGGSYGYTF.